The 32 T cell receptor beta chains below were found in one sample sequenced in a study of post-analysis software for immune sequencing data. General observations from the study: Patients showed TRBV5-6, TRBV5-1 and TRBV20-1 among roughly 5 TRBV segments more frequent than in controls.

cDNA libraries for TCR beta contained unique molecular identifiers. TCRdb called the PCR reads again in MiXCR, with one record for every CDR3 protein. The profile shows roughly 400,000 distinct CDR3 sequences, about 39% of them singletons. No cognate antigen is known for these TCRs. The sample consisted of blood. The receptors stem from a girl aged 2 to 10 with multiple sclerosis.

J is TRBJ1-2 and V is TRBV29-1; D unclear. The CDR3 contains 12 residues. Trimming took 6 bases from V and 4 from J, leaving 12 bases between them. Germline V gives CDR1 SQVTM, CDR2 ANQGSEA. CDR3 DNA sequence: TGCAGCGTGCAGAAGGGCCTCTATGGCTACACCTTC. This codes for CSVQKGLYGYTF.

The CDR3 coding sequence is TGTGCCAGCAGTCCGGGACCGACTAATGAAAAACTGTTTTTT. Protein: CASSPGPTNEKLFF. V and J are TRBV12-3 or TRBV12-4 and TRBJ1-4; D might be TRBD1 (5 bases). Trimming took off 5 bases at V and 2 bases at J, with 9 bases between the two ends. CDR3 length: 14 amino acids.

This chain joins TRBV10-3 and TRBJ2-1; 9 nucleotides line up with TRBD1. This CDR3 has 14 residues. Germline loops: CDR1 ENHRY, CDR2 SYGVKD. V lost 10 bases to trimming and J lost 5 bases; unmatched junction nucleotides: 9. The CDR3 here is CATQPGQGNNEQFF. The CDR3 DNA is TGTGCCACACAACCGGGACAGGGAAACAATGAGCAGTTCTTC.

This clonotype was detected a few times. The CDR3 coding sequence is TGTGCCAGCAGCCCCCTCCGACCGCACGAGCAGTACTTC. Amino acids: CASSPLRPHEQYF. The rearrangement links TRBV7-2 to TRBJ2-5, with D hard to call. With the DNA end fitting TRBJ2-7 better, the J assignment may be wrong. This CDR3 comprises 13 residues. CDR1 and CDR2 (germline): SGHTA, FQGNSA.

The chain couples TRBV29-1 to TRBJ1-2, with 7 bases that match TRBD1. The CDR3 runs 13 residues. The junction had 5 bases not matched to a gene; V was cut back by 6 bases and J by 1 base. Germline assignment: CDR1 SQVTM and CDR2 ANQGSEA. CDR3 nucleotides: TGCAGCGTGGGACAGAAAATTAACTATGGCTACACCTTC. It codes for CSVGQKINYGYTF. The full variable domain, completed using reference TRBV29-1 and TRBJ1-2, is SAVISQKPSRDICQRGTSLTIQCQVDSQVTMMFWYRQQPGQSLTLIATANQGSEATYESGFVIDKFPISRPNLTFSTLTVSNMSPEDSSIYLCSVGQKINYGYTFGSGTRLTVV.

In its sample, this clonotype was seen a few times. CDR3 sequence reads: CSARDKSPGTLWRNEQFF. For the CDR3, the DNA is TGCAGTGCTAGAGATAAATCCCCAGGAACCCTCTGGAGGAATGAGCAGTTCTTC. The genes are TRBV20-1 and TRBJ2-1; perhaps TRBD2 as D (5 bases). The germline V and J ends were trimmed by 0 bases and 7 bases, with 25 bases remaining between them. The CDR3 totals 18 residues. CDR1 is DFQATT and CDR2 is SNEGSKA in the germline V gene (reference sequence).

J is TRBJ2-2 and V is TRBV5-6; TRBD2 might be the D (6 bases). Germline-derived CDR1 and CDR2 are SGHDT and YYEEEE. The CDR3 consists of 14 residues. V was trimmed by 4 bases and J by 0 bases, leaving 7 bases between them. The CDR3 sequence is CASSAGPNTGELFF. The CDR3 DNA follows: TGTGCCAGCAGCGCGGGACCGAACACCGGGGAGCTGTTTTTT.

This clonotype appeared a few times. The rearrangement uses TRBV5-1 and TRBJ1-2; no firm D call. V was pared by 0 bases and J by 3 bases, with 6 bases between. CDR1 and CDR2 from the germline V gene are SGHRS and YFSETQ. This CDR3 is built from 13 residues. This CDR3 is CASSLVADYGYTF. The CDR3 nucleotides are TGCGCCAGCAGCTTGGTGGCAGACTATGGCTACACCTTC. The full variable domain, completed using reference TRBV5-1 and TRBJ1-2, is KAGVTQTPRYLIKTRGQQVTLSCSPISGHRSVSWYQQTPGQGLQFLFEYFSETQRNKGNFPGRFSGRQFSNSRSEMNVSTLELGDSALYLCASSLVADYGYTFGSGTRLTVV.

This chain links TRBV29-1 with TRBJ2-5; D unresolved. Germline CDR1 reads SQVTM; CDR2 reads ANQGSEA. The CDR3 sequence is 12 residues long. Trimming stripped 4 bases from V and 11 bases from J, with 17 bases between. The CDR3 bases are TGCAGCGTTGTGGCAGGATACAATGAGCAGTACTTC. This gives the protein CSVVAGYNEQYF.

This clonotype occurred a few times. The chain is built from TRBV28 and TRBJ2-1; 8 bases map to TRBD2. Per the germline V gene, CDR1 is MDHEN and CDR2 is SYDVKM. Trimming at V came to 2 bases and at J to 8 bases, leaving 20 bases not matched to a gene. The CDR3 extends over 19 amino acids. The CDR3 DNA follows: TGTGCCAGCAGTTTAACGGAGAGGTCTTTATTAAGCGGGAGCGATGAGCAGTTCTTC. It encodes CASSLTERSLLSGSDEQFF.

This chain uses TRBV12-3 or TRBV12-4 with TRBJ1-2; TRBD1 aligns across 8 bases. V shed 8 bases and J 6 bases; nucleotides not matched to a gene: 23. The CDR3 totals 18 residues. CDR3 loop: CASSSNRGTGRMSHGYTF. Written as DNA, the CDR3 is TGTGCCAGCTCATCAAATCGTGGGACAGGAAGAATGTCCCATGGCTACACCTTC.

This clonotype was detected a few times. The chain couples TRBV20-1 to TRBJ1-5; D unclear. The CDR3 has 13 amino acids. Germline CDR1 and CDR2: DFQATT and SNEGSKA (reference sequence). Trimming removed 3 bases from V and 3 bases from J, with 9 bases in between. CDR3 in amino acids: CSASPGNNQPQHF. CDR3 coding DNA: TGCAGTGCTAGTCCTGGGAACAATCAGCCCCAGCATTTT.

There are a few counts of this clonotype. The J gene is TRBJ2-7, the V gene TRBV18, with D perhaps given as TRBD1 or TRBD2 (5 bases each). The V and J ends lost 3 bases and 7 bases respectively, with 22 bases between them. Germline V gene sequence: CDR1 KGHSH, CDR2 LQKENI. The CDR3 runs to 16 residues. The CDR3 DNA follows: TGTGCCAGCTCACCGCTCCCACACACTAGGGGCGGGGAGCAGTACTTC. This codes for CASSPLPHTRGGEQYF.

The gene calls are TRBV3-1 and TRBJ2-5; a possible D gene is TRBD2 (6 bases). The CDR3 sequence is 15 residues long. CDR1 is LGHDT, CDR2 YNNKEL, per germline (reference sequence). Trimming removed 1 base at V and 0 bases at J, with 9 bases between. As DNA, the CDR3 is TGTGCCAGCAGCCAAGGGGAGGCGGACCAAGAGACCCAGTACTTC. This translates into CASSQGEADQETQYF.

This sequence joins TRBV28 and TRBJ2-1; D ambiguous. This CDR3 spans 11 amino acids. Germline CDR1 MDHEN, CDR2 SYDVKM. Deletions cut 5 bases from V and 7 bases from J, with 6 bases between. CDR3 protein: CASSNMNEQFF. The CDR3 DNA reads TGTGCCAGCAGTAACATGAATGAGCAGTTCTTC.

The chain joins TRBV29-1 to TRBJ2-1; D unresolved. Trimming took 4 bases from V and 4 from J, leaving 5 bases between them. CDR1 and CDR2 from the germline V gene are SQVTM and ANQGSEA. The CDR3 covers 11 residues. CDR3: CSVVAYNEQFF. The CDR3 DNA reads as TGCAGCGTTGTAGCTTACAATGAGCAGTTCTTC.

The V and J genes are TRBV7-6 and TRBJ1-2; unclear D gene. CDR1 SGHVS and CDR2 FNYEAQ come from the germline V gene. With 5 bases removed from V and 1 base from J, the gap between germline ends came to 11 bases. CDR3 size: 14 residues. The CDR3 DNA reads TGTGCCAGCAGCCCTTCTGACGGTAACTATGGCTACACCTTC. Protein product: CASSPSDGNYGYTF.

This clonotype has just a few counts. J is TRBJ1-2 and V is TRBV7-2, with 8 positions matching TRBD1. The CDR3 sequence is 14 residues long. CDR1 is SGHTA, CDR2 FQGNSA, per germline. The trim removed 2 bases at V and 9 bases at J, leaving 8 bases unmatched. This CDR3 is CASSLSWTGSRYTF. The CDR3 region has the DNA TGTGCCAGCAGCTTATCTTGGACAGGGTCCCGCTACACCTTC.

This chain joins TRBV7-2 and TRBJ2-7; D tentatively reads TRBD1 or TRBD2 (5 bases each). The CDR3 is 17 amino acids. V was shortened by 2 bases and J by 1 base, with 18 bases between the two germline ends. The germline V gene has CDR1 SGHTA and CDR2 FQGNSA. As DNA, the CDR3 is TGTGCCAGCAGCTTATCCGGACTCAAAAAGGGGTCCTACGAGCAGTACTTC. Protein sequence: CASSLSGLKKGSYEQYF.

This clonotype was picked up a small number of times. The chain joins TRBV12-3 or TRBV12-4 to TRBJ1-4; no reliable D call. The V end lost 5 bases, the J end lost 5 bases, and 18 bases lay between the germline ends. The CDR3 spans 16 residues. CDR3: CASSTGSSRGNEKLFF. CDR3 DNA: TGTGCCAGCAGTACTGGTTCCTCCCGTGGAAATGAAAAACTGTTTTTT.

V gene TRBV2 combines with J gene TRBJ2-1; 7 nucleotides match TRBD1. This CDR3 is built from 14 residues. The germline V gene encodes CDR1 SNHLY and CDR2 FYNNEI. V lost 11 bases and J lost 6; bases outside the gene matches: 13. CDR3 amino acids: CAATGAGPGNEQFF. CDR3 DNA sequence: TGTGCCGCCACAGGGGCAGGGCCTGGCAATGAGCAGTTCTTC.

The gene calls are TRBV5-1 and TRBJ1-5; no firm D call. CDR3 length equals 15 residues. V gave up 4 bases and J gave up 0 bases, with 11 bases separating them. CDR1 SGHRS and CDR2 YFSETQ come from the germline V gene. CDR3 residues: CASSAGPNSNQPQHF. CDR3 nucleotides: TGCGCCAGCAGCGCCGGGCCGAATAGCAATCAGCCCCAGCATTTT.

This clonotype turned up a few times. The rearrangement joins TRBV28 to TRBJ2-6; D is uncertain. The V gene's germline CDR1 is MDHEN and CDR2 SYDVKM. V was pared by 3 bases and J by 0 bases, with 9 bases between. CDR3 length: 16 amino acids. CDR3 region: CASSLTPHSGANVLTF. The CDR3 DNA follows: TGTGCCAGCAGTTTGACTCCTCACTCTGGGGCCAACGTCCTGACTTTC.

This clonotype has more than one count but fewer than ten. This sequence joins TRBV7-9 and TRBJ2-3, with 8 bases that match TRBD2. The ends lost 7 bases at V and 1 base at J; junction bases unmatched: 19. The CDR3 has 19 amino acids. CDR1 is SEHNR, CDR2 FQNEAQ, per germline (reference sequence). The CDR3 nucleotides read TGTGCCAGCACCCTTTTACTACGGGAGGTAGCGGGGCGCACAGATACGCAGTATTTT. Translating it yields CASTLLLREVAGRTDTQYF.

With regard to this clonotype: This may come from a read error, since a much larger clone is one base off. V is TRBV6-5 and J is TRBJ2-1; TRBD1 agrees at 8 bases. Germline trimming cut 6 bases from V and 9 bases from J; bases unmatched to any gene: 4. The CDR3 has 12 amino acids. The germline V gene encodes CDR1 MNHEY and CDR2 SVGAGI. CDR3 region: CASRTTGAEQFF. CDR3 sequence (DNA): TGTGCCAGCAGAACGACAGGGGCTGAGCAGTTCTTC.

The chain joins TRBV28 to TRBJ2-7; D gene uncertain. The V gene lost 3 bases and the J gene lost 4 bases, with 7 bases spanning the gap. CDR1 is MDHEN and CDR2 is SYDVKM in the germline V gene. The CDR3 is 12 amino acids. The CDR3 region has the DNA TGTGCCAGCAGTTTTAGGCAGTACGAGCAGTACTTC. Translation: CASSFRQYEQYF.

V usage is TRBV7-2 and J usage is TRBJ2-1, with D hard to call. Looked up from germline, CDR1 is SGHTA and CDR2 is FQGNSA. Between the trimmed V and J ends, which lost 4 bases and 10 bases, there was a span of 14 bases. The CDR3 totals 13 residues. DNA of the CDR3: TGTGCCAGCAGCTGGAGAAGGAAGGAAGAGCAGTTCTTC. Residues: CASSWRRKEEQFF.

A few counts support this clonotype. The chain uses TRBV6-5 and TRBJ2-7, with 8 bases matching TRBD2. J lost 2 bases, V lost 6 bases, and 3 bases had no gene match. There are 13 residues in the CDR3. CDR1 is MNHEY, CDR2 SVGAGI, per germline. CDR3 coding DNA: TGTGCCAGCAGGCGGGGGGTTACCTACGAGCAGTACTTC. Protein: CASRRGVTYEQYF.

This clonotype showed up just a few times. The V and J genes are TRBV5-1 and TRBJ1-1; D is ambiguous. From germline, CDR1 is SGHRS and CDR2 YFSETQ. V lost 1 base to trimming and J lost 2 bases, with 9 bases between them. There are 14 residues in the CDR3. CDR3: CASSLYSFNTEAFF. The CDR3 coding sequence is TGCGCCAGCAGCTTGTACTCCTTTAACACTGAAGCTTTCTTT.

This clonotype was seen more than once but under ten times. This rearrangement joins TRBV7-9 to TRBJ1-1; D remains unclear. This CDR3 comprises 17 residues. CDR1 is SEHNR and CDR2 is FQNEAQ in the germline V gene (reference sequence). Trimming removed 2 bases at V and 1 base at J, with 17 bases between. CDR3 amino acids: CASSLSGRVSGNTEAFF. CDR3 nucleotides: TGTGCCAGCAGCTTAAGTGGGCGAGTTAGCGGGAACACTGAAGCTTTCTTT.

Notes on this clonotype: The junction departs from the called germline gene at one end, perhaps through a read error. This chain uses TRBV27 with TRBJ1-6, with 9 bases aligning to TRBD1. Germline V gene lookup returns CDR1 MNHEY and CDR2 SMNVEV (reference sequence). This CDR3 has 17 amino acids. The CDR3: CAGREITMGQGASPLHF. The CDR3 DNA sequence: TGTGCCGGCAGAGAAATAACGATGGGACAGGGCGCTTCACCCCTCCACTTT.

This clonotype was recorded once. This chain connects TRBV28 to TRBJ2-5, with D tentatively TRBD2 (6 bases). Germline CDR1 reads MDHEN; CDR2 reads SYDVKM. This CDR3 has 14 residues. Trimming removed 8 bases from V and 5 bases from J, with 18 bases in between. CDR3 sequence reads: CASSPGGIRETQYF. CDR3 bases: TGTGCCAGCTCCCCTGGAGGGATTCGGGAGACCCAGTACTTC.